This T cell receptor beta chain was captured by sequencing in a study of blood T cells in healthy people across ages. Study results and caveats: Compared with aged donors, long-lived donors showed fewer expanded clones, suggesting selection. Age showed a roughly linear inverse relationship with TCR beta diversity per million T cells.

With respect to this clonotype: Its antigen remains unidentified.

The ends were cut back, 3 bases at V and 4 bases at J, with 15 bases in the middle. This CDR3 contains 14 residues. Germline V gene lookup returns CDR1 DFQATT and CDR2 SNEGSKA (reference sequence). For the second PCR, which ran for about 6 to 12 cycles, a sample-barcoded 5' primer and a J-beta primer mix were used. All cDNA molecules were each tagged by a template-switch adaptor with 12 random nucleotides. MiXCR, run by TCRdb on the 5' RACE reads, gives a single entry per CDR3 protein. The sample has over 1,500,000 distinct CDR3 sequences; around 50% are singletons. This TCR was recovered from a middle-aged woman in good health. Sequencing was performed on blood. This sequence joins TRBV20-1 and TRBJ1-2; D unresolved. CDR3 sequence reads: CSARREGGSYGYTF. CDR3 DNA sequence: TGCAGTGCTAGGAGGGAGGGCGGGTCCTATGGCTACACCTTC.